A single T cell receptor beta chain is shown here with its context. This sample is drawn from a study of blood T cell repertoires in COVID-19. Study in general: Italy, Spain and the United States were the sources of the convalescent and acute COVID-19 samples. Nucleic acid was either cDNA or gDNA, and it came from T cells, B-cell-depleted T cells, or PBMCs.

With V trimmed by 8 bases and J by 4 bases, 11 bases remained unmatched. The CDR3 length is 15 residues. CDR1 and CDR2 (germline): SNHLY, FYNNEI. Methods used by the authors: For nucleated cells, counts were estimated from reference gene primer amplification. Here immunoSEQ multiplex PCR was the method, and the copy in TCRdb shows in-frame clones only, minus some. V and J calls and clone size are given by that table; D and trimming were obtained from the DNA. This sample has approximately 28,000 clones, with approximately 79% found just once. The clonotype originates from a boy younger than 10 with active or convalescent COVID-19. J is TRBJ2-3 and V is TRBV2, with 8 bases fitting TRBD2. The sequenced sample consisted of peripheral blood. The CDR3 bases are TGTGCCAGCCGAGAAGGCGGGGGGCGGGCAGATACGCAGTATTTT. It specifies CASREGGGRADTQYF.